Here is one T cell receptor beta chain with its context. A much more abundant neighbour one base away suggests this may be a read error. Additional DNA sequences in this sample encode the identical CDR3. The CDR3 runs to 16 residues. CDR1 is SEHNR and CDR2 is FQNEAQ in the germline V gene (reference sequence). The record originates from a study of shared clonotypes between healthy human individuals. Unsorted material relied on approximately 89 million PBMCs as the source of genomic DNA. The protocol was immunoSEQ multiplex PCR, while the TCRdb copy is restricted to in-frame clones and leaves out a portion. The sample records about 500,000 clones, 75% to 80% being singletons.

Material: PBMCs. The V gene is TRBV7-9, the J gene TRBJ2-2; 7 bases match TRBD2. The clonotype originates from a woman aged 40-49 years in good health. Some clones in this sample may be carry-over from other donors' samples. The CDR3 is CASSFTSVLNTGELFF. In DNA form, the CDR3 reads TGCGCCAGCAGTTTTACTAGCGTTTTGAACACCGGGGAGCTGTTTTTT. The variable domain in full, completed from reference TRBV7-9 and TRBJ2-2, reads DTGVSQNPRHKITKRGQNVTFRCDPISEHNRLYWYRQTLGQGPEFLTYFQNEAQLEKSRLLSDRFSAERPKGSFSTLEIQRTEQGDSAMYLCASSFTSVLNTGELFFGEGSRLTVL.